Below, 11 T cell receptor beta chains from the same sample are listed, as sequenced in a study of post-analysis software for immune sequencing data. The TCR beta cDNA libraries carried unique molecular identifiers. MiXCR, run by TCRdb on the PCR reads, gives a single entry per CDR3 protein. The sample has some 690,000 distinct CDR3 sequences; about 60% are singletons. The antigens for these receptors are not known. General study findings and limits: Controls showed lower frequencies than patients for several TRBV segments, and TRBV5-6, TRBV5-1 and TRBV20-1 were among these.

Material: blood. The receptors stem from a girl aged 2-10 years with multiple sclerosis.

The chain combines TRBV5-1 with TRBJ2-7; D may match TRBD1 or TRBD2 (5 bases each). V was clipped by 3 bases and J by 0 bases, with 10 bases between them. Germline V gene sequence: CDR1 SGHRS, CDR2 YFSETQ. The CDR3 covers 14 residues. The CDR3 DNA is TGCGCCAGCAGCTCAAGGGACGGCTCCTACGAGCAGTACTTC. It encodes CASSSRDGSYEQYF.

The chain uses TRBV21-1 and TRBJ1-5; the D segment call TRBD1 is taken from the table without a DNA check. TRBV21-1 is assigned pseudogene status. This CDR3 spans 21 amino acids. Here the CDR3 DNA reads TGTGCCAGCAGCAAAGAAAAGGTTATAGGGACAGGAGTTCACGGCAATCAGCCCCAGCATTTT. Translated: CASSKEKVIGTGVHGNQPQHF.

The rearrangement links TRBV12-3 or TRBV12-4 to TRBJ1-6, with a weak D call TRBD1 (5 bases). The CDR3 runs 13 residues. The V end lost 2 bases, the J end lost 9 bases, and 8 bases lay between the germline ends. CDR3 DNA: TGTGCCAGCAGTTTATCAGGGCGTTCACCCCTCCACTTT. Residues: CASSLSGRSPLHF.

This clonotype was detected a few times. The V gene is TRBV12-3 or TRBV12-4, the J gene TRBJ2-7; the match to TRBD1 covers 7 bases. V shed 5 bases, J shed 3 bases, and the junction held 7 bases outside the gene matches. The CDR3 extends over 14 amino acids. CDR3 in DNA: TGTGCCAGCAGTCTATACAGGGGCGTCTACGAGCAGTACTTC. Translated: CASSLYRGVYEQYF.

V and J are TRBV29-1 and TRBJ2-3; 9 nucleotides match TRBD2. V was pared by 5 bases and J by 4 bases, with 7 bases of the junction left unmatched. This CDR3 has 14 residues. Germline CDR1 is SQVTM and CDR2 is ANQGSEA. The CDR3 loop is CSVTGTSSPDTQYF. CDR3 nucleotides: TGCAGCGTTACCGGGACTAGCTCCCCAGATACGCAGTATTTT.

This clonotype came up once. The chain combines TRBV6-2 or TRBV6-3 with TRBJ2-1; 7 bases fit TRBD2. Germline CDR1 and CDR2: MNHEY and SVGEGT. The CDR3 length is 15 residues. After removal of 4 bases from V and 1 base from J, the junction contained 4 bases not matched to a gene. The DNA for the CDR3 is TGTGCCAGCAGTTTTATAGCGGGTTCCTACAATGAGCAGTTCTTC. Amino acid sequence: CASSFIAGSYNEQFF.

The chain joins TRBV27 to TRBJ2-1; D might be TRBD1 or TRBD2, each matching 5 bases. The ends were cut back, 6 bases at V and 6 bases at J, with 9 bases in the middle. Germline V gene data show CDR1 as MNHEY and CDR2 as SMNVEV (reference sequence). CDR3 size: 12 residues. As DNA, the CDR3 is TGTGCCAGCAGATGGGGACGCAATGAGCAGTTCTTC. Translated, it gives CASRWGRNEQFF.

The chain has TRBV12-3 or TRBV12-4 and TRBJ1-2; weak D call: TRBD1 (5 bases). Between the trimmed V and J ends, which lost 5 bases and 0 bases, there was a span of 25 bases. This CDR3 comprises 19 residues. CDR3 nucleotide sequence: TGTGCCAGCAGTCCGGGCCTAGGGACGGAACATGGAGCTAACTATGGCTACACCTTC. Its protein product is CASSPGLGTEHGANYGYTF.

The chain uses TRBV27 and TRBJ2-7; 8 nucleotides line up with TRBD1. The CDR3 is made up of 15 amino acids. V shed 6 bases, J shed 4 bases, and the junction held 11 bases outside the gene matches. CDR1 is MNHEY, CDR2 SMNVEV, per germline (reference sequence). Here the CDR3 reads CASRIITGGSYEQYF. CDR3 DNA: TGTGCCAGCAGAATAATAACAGGGGGTTCATACGAGCAGTACTTC.

This clonotype came up a few times. V is TRBV7-2 and J is TRBJ2-7; D may be TRBD1 (5 bases). CDR1 and CDR2 (germline): SGHTA, FQGNSA. This CDR3 is built from 12 residues. V dropped 5 bases and J dropped 3 bases, with 8 bases sitting between them. The CDR3 DNA reads TGTGCCAGCAGCGGTAGGGGCTACGAGCAGTACTTC. It codes for CASSGRGYEQYF.

The gene calls are TRBV7-2 and TRBJ2-1, with 9 nucleotides matching TRBD1. V shed 5 bases and J 12 bases; nucleotides not matched to a gene: 11. Germline V lookup: CDR1 SGHTA, CDR2 FQGNSA. This CDR3 spans 14 amino acids. CDR3 residues: CASSPGTGSSVQFF. CDR3 bases: TGTGCCAGCAGCCCCGGGACAGGGTCCAGTGTGCAGTTCTTC.